This T cell receptor (beta chain) appears in the sequencing data of a study of blood T cells in healthy people across ages. The ends were cut back, 3 bases at V and 3 bases at J, with 12 bases in the middle. Germline V gene data show CDR1 as DFQATT and CDR2 as SNEGSKA (reference sequence). This CDR3 region has 13 residues. Donors each provided ten milliliters of peripheral blood. A second PCR, run for about 6 to 11 cycles, used a sample-barcoded 5' primer plus a J-beta primer mix. TCRdb reprocessed the 5' RACE reads with MiXCR, giving one entry per CDR3 protein. The table includes 550,000 to 650,000 distinct CDR3 sequences, 25% to 30% detected once.

The receptor was derived from a woman older than 75 in good health. The chain recombines TRBV20-1 with TRBJ2-7; no clear D gene. Sequenced: blood. CDR3 in DNA: TGCAGTGCTAGGTCCACGGCAAGCTACGAGCAGTACTTC. This encodes CSARSTASYEQYF.